This paragraph reports one T cell receptor beta chain. The data originate from a study of blood T cells in healthy people across ages. Germline V CDR1 and CDR2: GTSNPN, SVGIG (reference sequence). Trimming took 7 bases from V and 4 from J, leaving 10 bases between them. The CDR3 is 12 amino acids. Sample-barcoded 5' priming and a J-beta primer mix drove a second PCR of 7 to 11 cycles. One entry per CDR3 protein, called by TCRdb with MiXCR from the 5' RACE reads. The sample carries some 710,000 distinct CDR3 sequences, 22% recorded once. The chain couples TRBV30 to TRBJ1-4; a possible D gene is TRBD1 (5 bases). The sequenced material came from blood. The source is a man between 65 and 80 years old in good health. This CDR3 is CASRGNNEKLFF. The CDR3 DNA is TGTGCCTCTCGGGGGAATAATGAAAAACTGTTTTTT. Complete variable domain (other parts from reference TRBV30 and TRBJ1-4): SQTIHQWPATLVQPVGSPLSLECTVEGTSNPNLYWYRQAAGRGLQLLFYSVGIGQISSEVPQNLSASRPQDRQFILSSKKLLLSDSGFYLCASRGNNEKLFFGSGTQLSVL.